These T cell receptor beta chains were read from a single sample in a study of T cells in localized non-small cell lung cancer. The protocol was immunoSEQ multiplex PCR, while the TCRdb copy is restricted to in-frame clones and leaves out a portion. Here the sample spans about 79,000 clones, approximately 90% being singletons. The source material was peripheral blood, sampled before any cancer treatment. The receptor set was obtained from a woman aged 40-75 years with stage I squamous cell lung carcinoma. Each CDR3 is given with its conserved first and last residue. The listing skips clone size in some rows; elsewhere it reads once, few, many or a size class.

v_call	clone_size	j_call	cdr3_aa
TRBV7-2	-	TRBJ2-7	CASSLDLYSYEQYF
TRBV25-1	-	TRBJ1-5	CASSELGTSPQHF
TRBV5-8	-	TRBJ2-1	CASSLESWGLSYNEQFF
TRBV2	-	TRBJ1-2	CASSELGPGPYGYTF
TRBV5-6	-	TRBJ1-1	CASSFTGMNTEAFF
TRBV14	-	TRBJ1-2	CASSQGRGGLSLDNYGYTF
TRBV7-9	-	TRBJ1-1	CASSFMGNTEAFF
TRBV6-6	-	TRBJ1-6	CASVGMVDSPLHF
TRBV4-1	once	TRBJ2-7	CASSQGPGSNEQYF
TRBV5-4	once	TRBJ1-2	CASSLEQVGYGYTF
TRBV2	-	TRBJ1-2	CASRNRGGYTF
TRBV9	-	TRBJ2-2	CASSSQPGTGELFF